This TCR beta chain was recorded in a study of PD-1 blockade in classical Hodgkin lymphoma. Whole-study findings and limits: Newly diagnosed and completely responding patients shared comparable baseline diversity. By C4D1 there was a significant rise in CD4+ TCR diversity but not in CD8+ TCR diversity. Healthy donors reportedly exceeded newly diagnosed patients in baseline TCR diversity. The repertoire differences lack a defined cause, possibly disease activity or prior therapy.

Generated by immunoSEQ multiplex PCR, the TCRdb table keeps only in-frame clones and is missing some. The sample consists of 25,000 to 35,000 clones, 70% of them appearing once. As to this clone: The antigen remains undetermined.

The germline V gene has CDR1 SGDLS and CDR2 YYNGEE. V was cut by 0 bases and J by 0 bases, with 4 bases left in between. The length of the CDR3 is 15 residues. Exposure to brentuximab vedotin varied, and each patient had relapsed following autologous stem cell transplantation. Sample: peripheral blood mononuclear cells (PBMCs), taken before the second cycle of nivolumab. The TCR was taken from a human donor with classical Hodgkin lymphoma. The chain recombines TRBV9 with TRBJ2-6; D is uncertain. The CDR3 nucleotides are TGTGCCAGCAGCGTAGAGGTCTCTGGGGCCAACGTCCTGACTTTC. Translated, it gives CASSVEVSGANVLTF. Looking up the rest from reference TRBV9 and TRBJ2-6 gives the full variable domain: DSGVTQTPKHLITATGQRVTLRCSPRSGDLSVYWYQQSLDQGLQFLIQYYNGEERAKGNILERFSAQQFPDLHSELNLSSLELGDSALYFCASSVEVSGANVLTFGAGSRLTVL.